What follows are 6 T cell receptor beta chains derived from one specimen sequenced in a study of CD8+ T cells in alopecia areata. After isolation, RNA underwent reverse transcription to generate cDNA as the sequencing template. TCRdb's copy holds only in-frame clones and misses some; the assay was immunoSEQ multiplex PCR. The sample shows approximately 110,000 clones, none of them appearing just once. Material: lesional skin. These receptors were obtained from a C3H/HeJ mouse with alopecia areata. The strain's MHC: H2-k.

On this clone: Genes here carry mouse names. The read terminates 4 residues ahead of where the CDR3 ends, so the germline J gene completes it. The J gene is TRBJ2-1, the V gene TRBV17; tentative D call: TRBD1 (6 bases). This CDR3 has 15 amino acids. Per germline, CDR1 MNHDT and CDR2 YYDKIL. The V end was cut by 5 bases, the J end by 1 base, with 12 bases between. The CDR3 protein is CASSARDINYAEQFF. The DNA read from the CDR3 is TGTGCTAGCAGTGCCCGGGACATCAACTATGCT.

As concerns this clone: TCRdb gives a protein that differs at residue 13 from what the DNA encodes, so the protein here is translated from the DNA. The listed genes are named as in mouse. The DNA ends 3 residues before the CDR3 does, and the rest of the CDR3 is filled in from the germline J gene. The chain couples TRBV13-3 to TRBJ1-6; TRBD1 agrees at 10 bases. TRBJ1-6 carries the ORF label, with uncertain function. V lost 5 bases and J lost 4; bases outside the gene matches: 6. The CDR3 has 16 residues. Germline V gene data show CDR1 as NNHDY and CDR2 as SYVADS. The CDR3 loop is CASREGGQGYNSPLYF. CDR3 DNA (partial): TGTGCCAGCAGGGAGGGGGGACAGGGGTATAATTCGCCC.

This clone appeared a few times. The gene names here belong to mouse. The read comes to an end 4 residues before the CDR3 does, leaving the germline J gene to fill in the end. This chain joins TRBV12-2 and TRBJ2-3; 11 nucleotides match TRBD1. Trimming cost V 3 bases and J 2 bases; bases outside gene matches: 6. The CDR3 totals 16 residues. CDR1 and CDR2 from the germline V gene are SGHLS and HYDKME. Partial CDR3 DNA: TGTGCCAGCTCTAGGGACAGGGGGTCGAATGCAGAA. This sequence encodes CASSRDRGSNAE. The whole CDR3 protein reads CASSRDRGSNAETLYF.

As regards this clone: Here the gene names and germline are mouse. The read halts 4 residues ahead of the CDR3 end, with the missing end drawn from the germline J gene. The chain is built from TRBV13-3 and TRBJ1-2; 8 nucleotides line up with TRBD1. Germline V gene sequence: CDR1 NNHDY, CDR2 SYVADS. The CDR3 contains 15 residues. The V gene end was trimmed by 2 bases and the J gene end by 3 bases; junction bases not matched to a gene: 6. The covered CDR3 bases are TGTGCCAGCAGTGACTGGGGACAGGTGGACTCC. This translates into CASSDWGQVDS. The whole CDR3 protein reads CASSDWGQVDSDYTF.

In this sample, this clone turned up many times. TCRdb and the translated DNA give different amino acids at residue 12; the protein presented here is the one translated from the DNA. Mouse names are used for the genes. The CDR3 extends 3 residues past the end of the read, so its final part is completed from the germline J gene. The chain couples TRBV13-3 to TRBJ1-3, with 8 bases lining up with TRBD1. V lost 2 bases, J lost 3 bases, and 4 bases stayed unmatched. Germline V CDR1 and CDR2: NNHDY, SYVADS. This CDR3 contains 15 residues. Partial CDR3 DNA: TGTGCCAGCAGTGAAACGGACAGGGTTGGAAATACG. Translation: CASSETDRVGNT. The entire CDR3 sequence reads CASSETDRVGNTLYF.

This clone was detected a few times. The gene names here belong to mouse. CDR3: CASSIEGANTGQLYF. The CDR3 DNA, read in part, is TGTGCCAGCAGTATAGAAGGTGCAAACACCGGG. This chain connects TRBV19 to TRBJ2-2; D call uncertain. The read terminates 4 residues ahead of where the CDR3 ends, so the germline J gene completes it. This CDR3 contains 15 residues. V was shortened by 0 bases and J by 0 bases, with 6 bases between the two germline ends. The V gene's germline CDR1 is FNHDT and CDR2 SITEND (reference sequence).